The rows below give T cell receptor beta chains drawn from one sample of a study of vaccination effects on CD4 cells after COVID-19. These TCRs are of unknown antigen specificity. Libraries were prepared by immunoSEQ multiplex PCR; TCRdb keeps only in-frame clonotypes and omits some of them. The sample lists 45,000 to 60,000 clones; 55% to 75% were seen once. The sample consisted of CD4+ T cells from PBMCs cultured without peptide, taken after COVID-19 vaccination. The receptor source for this set is a human donor who received a COVID-19 vaccine. Both conserved end residues are part of each CDR3. The size entry is marked missing in some rows and otherwise reads once, few, many or a size class.

len | abundance | j_gene | v_gene | CDR3aa
14 | - | TRBJ2-1 | TRBV28 | CASSRAGSHNEQFF
16 | - | TRBJ2-5 | TRBV5-8 | CASSRQGQTGQETQYF
19 | - | TRBJ2-1 | TRBV15 | CATSREALVKRGILGEQFF
15 | - | TRBJ1-4 | TRBV5-1 | CASSSGRDSGEKLFF
15 | - | TRBJ2-3 | TRBV15 | CATSRGAGGHDTQYF
15 | - | TRBJ1-4 | TRBV15 | CATSRWGGTNEKLFF
13 | - | TRBJ1-5 | TRBV10-3 | CAISELRDQPQHF
15 | - | TRBJ2-7 | TRBV28 | CASRTGDRGSYEQYF
14 | - | TRBJ2-7 | TRBV5-1 | CASSLTSGTYEQYF
14 | few | TRBJ2-1 | TRBV11-3 | CASSLNQANNEQFF
15 | - | TRBJ1-2 | TRBV6-4 | CASRQSPGGGYGYTF
14 | - | TRBJ2-5 | TRBV2 | CASSTGGRQETQYF
15 | - | TRBJ2-1 | TRBV19 | CASSISGSSYNEQFF
14 | - | TRBJ2-5 | TRBV18 | CASSPQGGQETQYF
15 | - | TRBJ2-7 | TRBV27 | CASGRLAPKGDEQYF
14 | - | TRBJ2-7 | TRBV5-1 | CASSLGGGDNEQYF
17 | - | TRBJ1-6 | TRBV4-1 | CASSQGRGYQKNSPLHF
19 | - | TRBJ2-6 | TRBV10-3 | CAISESFGTTRSGANVLTF
18 | - | TRBJ2-5 | TRBV5-6 | CASSLGILLAGGRETQYF
13 | - | TRBJ1-1 | TRBV6-5 | CASRGLGGTEAFF
14 | - | TRBJ1-6 | TRBV9 | CASSDGPADSPLHF
12 | few | TRBJ2-2 | TRBV30 | CAWNLGSGELFF
11 | few | TRBJ2-1 | TRBV5-1 | CASSPENEQFF
15 | - | TRBJ2-4 | TRBV18 | CASSPAGSSKNIQYF
17 | - | TRBJ2-1 | TRBV19 | CASSQVQGVSPYNEQFF
14 | - | TRBJ2-2 | TRBV6-4 | CASSDGRDTGELFF
17 | - | TRBJ2-2 | TRBV5-1 | CASSFLGQGGDTGELFF
14 | - | TRBJ1-3 | TRBV6-2/TRBV6-3 | CASSLRVGGDTIYF
19 | - | TRBJ2-2 | TRBV7-9 | CATKSGTGVFGNRDGELFF
16 | - | TRBJ2-1 | TRBV19 | CASSPQTSGSVNEQFF
16 | few | TRBJ1-5 | TRBV19 | CASSTSGSNSNQPQHF
12 | - | TRBJ2-5 | TRBV29-1 | CSGWTVQETQYF
15 | - | TRBJ2-2 | TRBV19 | CASSPLRARGGELFF
17 | - | TRBJ2-4 | TRBV4-1 | CASSQGAPGTSKNIQYF
11 | - | TRBJ2-2 | TRBV12-3/TRBV12-4 | CASRGTGELFF